This T cell receptor beta chain was recorded in a study of TIL therapy for anti-PD-1-resistant metastatic lung cancer. Between the trimmed V and J ends, which lost 1 base and 2 bases, there was a span of 14 bases. The CDR3 runs 17 residues. Germline V gene data show CDR1 as SGHAT and CDR2 as FQNNGV. This was the immunoSEQ v3 assay. Profiling relied on immunoSEQ multiplex PCR, and the TCRdb table lists in-frame clones only, not all of them. Found here are some 45,000 clones, approximately 86% of them singletons; the top ten hold around 5.1%. The time point denotes: pre-treatment sample, taken before nivolumab and TIL therapy.

The clonotype was recovered from a person aged 25-79 years with non-small cell lung cancer. The chain couples TRBV11-2 to TRBJ2-2; tentative D call: TRBD1 (6 bases). Sample: blood, taken at baseline. CDR3 nucleotides: TGTGCCAGCAGCTTAGGAACTTGGGACACAAACACCGGGGAGCTGTTTTTT. Its protein product is CASSLGTWDTNTGELFF.